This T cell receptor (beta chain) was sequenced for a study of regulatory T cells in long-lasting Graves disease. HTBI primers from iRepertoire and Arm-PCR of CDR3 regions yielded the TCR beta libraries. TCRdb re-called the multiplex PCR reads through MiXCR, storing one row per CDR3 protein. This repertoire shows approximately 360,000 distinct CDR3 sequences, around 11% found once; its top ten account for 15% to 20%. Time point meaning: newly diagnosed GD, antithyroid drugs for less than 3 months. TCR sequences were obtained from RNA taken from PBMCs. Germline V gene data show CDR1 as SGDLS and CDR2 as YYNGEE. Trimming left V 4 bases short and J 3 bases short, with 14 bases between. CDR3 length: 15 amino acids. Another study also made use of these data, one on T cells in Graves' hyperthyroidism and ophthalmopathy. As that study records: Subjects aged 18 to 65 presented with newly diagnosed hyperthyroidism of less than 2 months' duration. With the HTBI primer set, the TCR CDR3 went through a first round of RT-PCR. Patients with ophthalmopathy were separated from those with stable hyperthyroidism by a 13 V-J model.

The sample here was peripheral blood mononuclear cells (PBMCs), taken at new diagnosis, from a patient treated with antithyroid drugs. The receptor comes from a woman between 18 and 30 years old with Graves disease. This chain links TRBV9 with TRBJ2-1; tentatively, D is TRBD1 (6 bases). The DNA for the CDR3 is TGTGCCAGCAGCCAACGGGACATAATCTACAATGAGCAGTTCTTC. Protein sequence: CASSQRDIIYNEQFF.